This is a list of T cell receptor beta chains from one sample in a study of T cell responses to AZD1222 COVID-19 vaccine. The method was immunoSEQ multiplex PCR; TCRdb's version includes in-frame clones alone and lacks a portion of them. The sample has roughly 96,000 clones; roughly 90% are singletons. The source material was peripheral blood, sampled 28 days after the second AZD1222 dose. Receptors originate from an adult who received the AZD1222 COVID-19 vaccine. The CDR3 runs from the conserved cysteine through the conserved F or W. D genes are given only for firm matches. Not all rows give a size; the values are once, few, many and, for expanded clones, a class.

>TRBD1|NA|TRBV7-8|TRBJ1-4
CASSADRAAEKLFF
TGTGCCAGCAGCGCCGACAGGGCGGCTGAAAAACTGTTTTTT
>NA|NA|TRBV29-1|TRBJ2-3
CSVESQPPPTDTQYF
TGCAGCGTTGAATCACAGCCTCCCCCCACAGATACGCAGTATTTT
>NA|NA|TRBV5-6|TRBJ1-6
CASSLRAPDNSPLHF
TGTGCCAGCAGCCTCCGGGCCCCCGATAATTCACCCCTCCACTTT
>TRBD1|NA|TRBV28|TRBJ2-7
CASSLPRDRGNSYEQYF
TGTGCCAGCAGTTTACCCCGGGACAGGGGGAATTCCTACGAGCAGTACTTC
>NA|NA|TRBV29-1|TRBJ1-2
CSGKGENGYTF
TGCAGCGGTAAGGGGGAAAATGGCTACACCTTC
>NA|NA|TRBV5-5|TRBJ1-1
CASSPGHVNTEAFF
TGTGCCAGCAGCCCGGGACATGTGAACACTGAAGCTTTCTTT
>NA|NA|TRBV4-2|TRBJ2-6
CASSQVSGANVLTF
TGTGCCAGCAGCCAAGTTTCTGGGGCCAACGTCCTGACTTTC
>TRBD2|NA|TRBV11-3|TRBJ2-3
CASSRSYLAGEIADTQYF
TGTGCCAGCAGCCGTTCGTATCTAGCGGGAGAAATTGCAGATACGCAGTATTTT
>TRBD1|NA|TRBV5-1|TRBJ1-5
CASSLWGQVDQPQHF
TGCGCCAGCAGCTTATGGGGACAGGTAGATCAGCCCCAGCATTTT
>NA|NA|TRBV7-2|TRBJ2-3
CASSLGLIGTDTQYF
TGTGCCAGCAGCTTAGGATTAATAGGCACAGATACGCAGTATTTT
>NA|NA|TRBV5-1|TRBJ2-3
CASSLELGARRTQYF
TGCGCCAGCAGCTTGGAGCTCGGGGCCCGGAGGACGCAGTATTTT
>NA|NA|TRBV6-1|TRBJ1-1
CASSELSSPLENTEAFF
TGTGCCAGCAGTGAATTGTCCTCACCCCTTGAGAACACTGAAGCTTTCTTT
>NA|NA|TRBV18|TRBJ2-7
CASSPREGLISYEQYF
TGTGCCAGCTCACCAAGAGAGGGCTTGATCTCCTACGAGCAGTACTTC
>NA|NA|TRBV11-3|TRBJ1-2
CASSLVQDGYTF
TGTGCCAGCAGCTTAGTACAGGATGGCTACACCTTC
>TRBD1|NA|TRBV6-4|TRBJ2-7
CASSGPGQGPYEQYF
TGTGCCAGCAGTGGTCCGGGACAGGGGCCCTACGAGCAGTACTTC
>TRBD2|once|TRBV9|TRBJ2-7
CASSVTPLASGYEQYF
TGTGCCAGCAGCGTAACTCCACTGGCTAGCGGCTACGAGCAGTACTTC
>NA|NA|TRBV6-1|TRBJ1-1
CASSEFMSDTEAFF
TGTGCCAGCAGTGAATTTATGTCGGACACTGAAGCTTTCTTT
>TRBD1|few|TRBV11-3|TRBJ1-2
CASSTGTGGRDGYTF
TGTGCCAGCAGCACCGGAACAGGGGGCAGGGATGGCTACACCTTC
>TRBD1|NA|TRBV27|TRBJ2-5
CASSPATGAETQYF
TGTGCCAGCAGTCCAGCGACAGGGGCAGAGACCCAGTACTTC
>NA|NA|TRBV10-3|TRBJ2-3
CAISEARGDTQYF
TGTGCCATCAGTGAAGCCCGGGGGGATACGCAGTATTTT
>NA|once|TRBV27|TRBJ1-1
CASLGRTGAFF
TGTGCCTCCCTCGGGAGGACTGGAGCTTTCTTT
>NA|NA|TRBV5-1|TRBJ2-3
CASRRDSYTDTQYF
TGCGCCAGCAGGCGGGACTCGTACACAGATACGCAGTATTTT
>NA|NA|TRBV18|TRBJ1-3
CASSPSGLGGSSGNTIYF
TGTGCCAGCTCACCTTCCGGTTTGGGCGGTAGCTCTGGAAACACCATATATTTT
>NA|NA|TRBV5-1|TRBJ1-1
CASSLRAGSMNTEAFF
TGCGCCAGCAGCTTGAGAGCAGGGTCTATGAACACTGAAGCTTTCTTT
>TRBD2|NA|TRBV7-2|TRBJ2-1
CASSPRGGLAGGNEQFF
TGTGCCAGCAGCCCCAGGGGCGGACTAGCGGGAGGAAATGAGCAGTTCTTC
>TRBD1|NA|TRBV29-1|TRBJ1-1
CSVDVTGVGTEAFF
TGCAGCGTTGATGTGACAGGGGTGGGCACTGAAGCTTTCTTT
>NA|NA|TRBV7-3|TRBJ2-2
CASSLMVTTGELFF
TGTGCCAGCAGCTTAATGGTGACCACCGGGGAGCTGTTTTTT
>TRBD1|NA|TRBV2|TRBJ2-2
CASSRQGAVGELFF
TGTGCCAGCAGCAGGCAGGGGGCTGTCGGGGAGCTGTTTTTT
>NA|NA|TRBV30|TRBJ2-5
CAWSPNGGLETQYF
TGTGCCTGGAGTCCTAACGGGGGCCTGGAGACCCAGTACTTC
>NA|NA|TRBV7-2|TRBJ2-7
CASSASSYEQYF
TGTGCCAGCAGCGCGAGCTCCTACGAGCAGTACTTC
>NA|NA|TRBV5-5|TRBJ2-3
CASSLAGGGESDTQYF
TGTGCCAGCAGCTTGGCTGGTGGGGGAGAGTCAGATACGCAGTATTTT
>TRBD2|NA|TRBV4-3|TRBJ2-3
CASSLGSSGATSTDTQYF
TGCGCCAGCAGCCTCGGGAGTAGCGGGGCCACGAGCACAGATACGCAGTATTTT
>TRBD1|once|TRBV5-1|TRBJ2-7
CASSLTGGGYEQYF
TGCGCCAGCAGCTTGACAGGGGGCGGCTACGAGCAGTACTTC
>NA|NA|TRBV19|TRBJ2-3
CATSPGTYSTDTQYF
TGTGCCACTAGCCCCGGGACTTATAGCACAGATACGCAGTATTTT
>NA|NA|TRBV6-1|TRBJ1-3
CASSENLYSGNTIYF
TGTGCCAGCAGTGAAAACCTCTACTCTGGAAACACCATATATTTT
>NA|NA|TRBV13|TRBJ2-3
CASSFPGDGTDTQYF
TGTGCCAGCAGCTTTCCAGGGGATGGGACAGATACGCAGTATTTT
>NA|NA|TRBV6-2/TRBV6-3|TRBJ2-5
CASSWGSRETQYF
TGTGCCAGCAGCTGGGGGTCCAGGGAGACCCAGTACTTC
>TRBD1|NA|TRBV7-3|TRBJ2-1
CASSLWTGPPYNEQFF
TGTGCCAGCAGCCTGTGGACAGGGCCCCCGTACAATGAGCAGTTCTTC
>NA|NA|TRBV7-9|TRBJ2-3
CASSKTSTDTQYF
TGTGCCAGCAGTAAGACTAGCACAGATACGCAGTATTTT
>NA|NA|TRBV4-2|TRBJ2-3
CASSQDAGYSTDTQYF
TGTGCCAGCAGCCAAGATGCAGGCTATAGCACAGATACGCAGTATTTT
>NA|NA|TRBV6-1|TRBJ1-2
CASSDRWSSHGYTF
TGTGCCAGCAGTGACCGGTGGTCTTCCCATGGCTACACCTTC
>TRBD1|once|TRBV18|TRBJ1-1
CASSRQGEETEAFF
TGTGCCAGCTCACGACAGGGGGAAGAGACTGAAGCTTTCTTT
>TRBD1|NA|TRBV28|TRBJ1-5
CASSLEGTGGNQPQHF
TGTGCCAGCAGTTTAGAAGGGACAGGGGGCAATCAGCCCCAGCATTTT
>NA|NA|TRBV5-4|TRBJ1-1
CASSRGGSENTEAFF
TGTGCCAGCAGCCGAGGGGGGAGCGAGAACACTGAAGCTTTCTTT
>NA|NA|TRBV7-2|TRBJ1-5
CASSLAGGGNQPQHF
TGTGCCAGCAGCTTAGCTGGAGGGGGTAATCAGCCCCAGCATTTT
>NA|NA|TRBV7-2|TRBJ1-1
CASSLSGRTEAFF
TGTGCCAGCAGCTTAAGCGGCCGTACTGAAGCTTTCTTT
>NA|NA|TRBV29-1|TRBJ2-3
CSVMVPPDTQYF
TGCAGCGTTATGGTGCCCCCAGATACGCAGTATTTT
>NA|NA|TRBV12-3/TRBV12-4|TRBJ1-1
CASSAAYTEAFF
TGTGCCAGCAGCGCCGCCTACACTGAAGCTTTCTTT
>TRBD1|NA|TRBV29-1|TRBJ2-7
CSVELTGTGASSVYEQYF
TGCAGCGTTGAACTAACCGGGACAGGGGCCTCCTCGGTCTACGAGCAGTACTTC
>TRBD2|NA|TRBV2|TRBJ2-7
CASSGGGRRRTSSYEQYF
TGTGCCAGCAGTGGGGGGGGAAGGCGGAGGACAAGTTCCTACGAGCAGTACTTC
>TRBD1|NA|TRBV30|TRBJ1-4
CAWSRAGGSSLEKLFF
TGTGCCTGGAGTCGGGCAGGGGGCTCTTCGCTCGAAAAACTGTTTTTT
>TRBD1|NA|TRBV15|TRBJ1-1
CATSINLGQGSAFF
TGTGCCACCAGCATTAATCTGGGACAGGGATCGGCTTTCTTT
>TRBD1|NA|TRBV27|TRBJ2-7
CASRGTGGQGRWTYEQYF
TGTGCCAGCAGGGGGACCGGGGGACAGGGTCGGTGGACCTACGAGCAGTACTTC
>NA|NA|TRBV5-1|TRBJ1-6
CASSLNGLNSPLHF
TGCGCCAGCAGCTTGAATGGGCTTAATTCACCCCTCCACTTT
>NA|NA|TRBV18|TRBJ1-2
CASSGGLNYGYTF
TGTGCCAGCTCAGGGGGCCTTAACTATGGCTACACCTTC
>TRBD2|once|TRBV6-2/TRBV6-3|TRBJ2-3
CASSYTTSGYTDTQYF
TGTGCCAGCAGTTACACCACTAGCGGATACACAGATACGCAGTATTTT
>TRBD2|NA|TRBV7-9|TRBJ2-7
CASSFVTGTKDEQYF
TGTGCCAGCAGCTTTGTTACCGGGACTAAGGACGAGCAGTACTTC
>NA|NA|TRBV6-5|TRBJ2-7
CASTVLPLLEQYF
TGTGCCAGCACGGTTCTGCCCCTTCTCGAGCAGTACTTC